The T cell receptor (beta chain) described here comes from a study of T-cell memory formation after mild COVID-19. About the study: Largely, the TCR clusters proved donor specific.

This clonotype was detected only a few times. Employing constant-segment primers, 5'RACE generated TCR alpha and TCR beta cDNA libraries bearing sample barcodes and UMIs. MiXCR was run by TCRdb on the 5' RACE reads, yielding one entry per CDR3 protein. Here the sample spans fewer than 90,000 distinct CDR3 sequences, more than 11% being singletons. After removal of 4 bases from V and 2 bases from J, the junction contained 7 bases not matched to a gene. Germline-derived CDR1 and CDR2 are SGDLS and YYNGEE. This CDR3 spans 16 amino acids. Sequencing was done on a sample of PBMCs or a T cell subset sorted from them (not recorded which). The TCR was taken from an adult woman who had mild COVID-19 (a few samples of this study predate the infection). Cell type and time point are not known. The rearrangement links TRBV9 to TRBJ2-3, with 10 bases identical to TRBD2. The CDR3 loop is CASSFHSGGATDTQYF. Written as DNA, the CDR3 is TGTGCCAGCAGCTTCCACAGCGGGGGGGCCACAGATACGCAGTATTTT.